The 11 T cell receptor beta chains listed next were all sequenced from one sample in a study of T cell repertoires in cytomegalovirus infection. From the reads, TCRdb called clonotypes with MiXCR, one entry per CDR3 protein. The repertoire consists of 140,000 to 150,000 distinct CDR3 sequences, with 30% to 40% occurring once and the leading ten covering roughly 51%. Which antigens these TCRs recognize remains unknown. The specimen was CD8+ T cells from cultured PBMCs, collected from culture after CMV antigen stimulation. All receptors come from a human donor in good health (CMV status not recorded). Some clones in this sample may be carry-over from other donors' samples.

The chain carries TRBV19 and TRBJ1-1; 7 nucleotides line up with TRBD1. Germline loops: CDR1 LNHDA, CDR2 SQIVND (reference sequence). The length of the CDR3 is 15 residues. V lost 1 base to trimming and J lost 5 bases; unmatched junction nucleotides: 7. The CDR3 loop reads CASSIGLGGKTEAFF. CDR3 bases: TGTGCCAGTAGTATAGGTCTAGGGGGCAAAACTGAAGCTTTCTTT.

The chain joins TRBV4-3 to TRBJ2-5, with D possibly being TRBD2 (5 bases). Trimming shortened V by 4 bases and J by 5 bases, and 11 bases separated the two germline ends. CDR1 is LGHNA, CDR2 YSLEER, per germline. This CDR3 contains 13 residues. The CDR3 reads CASSPREWETQYF. Here the CDR3 DNA reads TGCGCCAGCAGCCCGAGGGAGTGGGAGACCCAGTACTTC.

The rearrangement uses TRBV19 and TRBJ2-5; D may be TRBD1 (6 bases). This CDR3 has 13 amino acids. The V and J ends lost 4 bases and 5 bases respectively, with 11 bases between them. Germline CDR1 and CDR2: LNHDA and SQIVND (reference sequence). Here the CDR3 DNA reads TGTGCCAGTAGTAATACAGGGTCGGAGACCCAGTACTTC. Residues: CASSNTGSETQYF.

This clonotype was observed many times. The chain has TRBV7-6 and TRBJ1-4; no clear D. V gave up 3 bases and J gave up 7 bases, with 9 bases separating them. Germline values: CDR1 SGHVS, CDR2 FNYEAQ. This CDR3 has 13 residues. CDR3 DNA: TGTGCCAGCAGCTTTAGCCCCAGTGAAAAACTGTTTTTT. It translates to CASSFSPSEKLFF. Based on the CDR3 plus reference TRBV7-6 and TRBJ1-4, the full variable domain is GAGVSQSPRYKVTKRGQDVALRCDPISGHVSLYWYRQALGQGPEFLTYFNYEAQQDKSGLPNDRFSAERPEGSISTLTIQRTEQRDSAMYRCASSFSPSEKLFFGSGTQLSVL.

This clonotype was counted many times. V and J are TRBV9 and TRBJ1-1; D is undetermined. V was clipped by 6 bases and J by 5 bases, with 17 bases between them. Germline CDR1 SGDLS, CDR2 YYNGEE. CDR3 length: 14 amino acids. The chain's CDR3 is CASNDEGVRTEAFF. The CDR3, as DNA: TGTGCCAGCAACGACGAGGGTGTAAGGACTGAAGCTTTCTTT.

The chain couples TRBV6-1 to TRBJ2-7; TRBD2 matches 10 bases. The J segment lost 0 bases and the V segment lost 5 bases, leaving 7 bases of the junction unmatched. Germline V gene sequence: CDR1 MNHNS, CDR2 SASEGT. The CDR3 has 16 amino acids. In DNA, the CDR3 is TGTGCCAGCAGTACTAGCGGGGTTACCTACTCCTACGAGCAGTACTTC. Its translation: CASSTSGVTYSYEQYF.

The chain recombines TRBV27 with TRBJ2-5; D is perhaps TRBD1 or TRBD2 (5 bases each). CDR3 length: 15 residues. With 5 bases removed from V and 2 bases from J, the gap between germline ends came to 15 bases. CDR1 and CDR2 from the germline V gene are MNHEY and SMNVEV (reference sequence). In DNA form, the CDR3 reads TGTGCCAGCAGTCCCATCGGGACGCATCAAGAGACCCAGTACTTC. The encoded protein is CASSPIGTHQETQYF.

The V gene is TRBV19, the J gene TRBJ1-1; D gene uncertain. The V end was cut by 8 bases, the J end by 3 bases, with 10 bases between. The germline V gene encodes CDR1 LNHDA and CDR2 SQIVND (reference sequence). The CDR3 covers 12 residues. This chain's CDR3 is CASGFGDTEAFF. CDR3 in DNA: TGTGCCAGTGGTTTCGGGGACACTGAAGCTTTCTTT.

The rearrangement links TRBV28 to TRBJ2-1; 14 bases map to TRBD2. CDR1 and CDR2 from the germline V gene are MDHEN and SYDVKM. The junction had 10 bases not matched to a gene; V was cut back by 5 bases and J by 10 bases. CDR3 size: 16 residues. The CDR3 sequence is CASSIRLAGGPGEQFF. CDR3 coding DNA: TGTGCCAGCAGTATACGACTAGCGGGGGGGCCGGGGGAGCAGTTCTTC.

There are a few counts of this clonotype. The J gene is TRBJ2-1, the V gene TRBV12-3 or TRBV12-4; D unclear. V was clipped by 3 bases and J by 3 bases, with 15 bases between them. The CDR3 covers 16 residues. In DNA, the CDR3 is TGTGCCAGCAGTTTCGGTGTAGATGTGTTCTACAATGAGCAGTTCTTC. This sequence encodes CASSFGVDVFYNEQFF.

This clonotype was observed a few times. This chain connects TRBV7-4 to TRBJ2-1, with D hard to call. The length of the CDR3 is 14 residues. Trimming took 6 bases from V and 7 from J, leaving 16 bases between them. Germline CDR1 and CDR2: SGHVT and SQSDAQ. The CDR3 DNA follows: TGTGCCAGCAGACCCCCTTTGGCGGATAATGAGCAGTTCTTC. It codes for CASRPPLADNEQFF.